This T cell receptor (beta chain) stems from a study of cytomegalovirus exposure and HLA in healthy donors. As concerns this clone: The target antigen is unknown.

Notes on the study in general: When a later analysis compared HLA-associated TCR beta chains with equally common others, the HLA-associated chains turned out to be more clonally expanded and to have lower generation probabilities. There were several of the most significant clusters that appeared linked to common viral pathogens in a later analysis. A missense variant in DCLRE1C was later tied to TCR beta V- and J-gene trimming.

The V and J ends lost 4 bases and 1 base respectively, with 13 bases between them. In germline, CDR1 is SEHNR, CDR2 FQNEAQ (reference sequence). The CDR3 is 15 residues long. 60 Vbeta and 13 Jbeta primers were used in PCR. Some clones are missing from TCRdb's copy, which holds only in-frame ones; the method was immunoSEQ multiplex PCR. The sample consists of some 120,000 clones, roughly 77% of them appearing once. Donors were nominally healthy when sampled, though unrecorded immune exposures were likely. Specimen: PBMCs. The receptor was derived from a young man in good health and CMV-seronegative. The gene calls are TRBV7-9 and TRBJ1-1, with D uncertain. CDR3 nucleotides: TGTGCCAGCAGCTCTTCCGACACGCAGAACACTGAAGCTTTCTTT. It specifies CASSSSDTQNTEAFF.